This TCR beta chain was observed in a study of shared clonotypes between healthy human individuals. Study-level information: A couple of women and a few men aged 18 to 49 made up the donors.

Repertoires were generated with immunoSEQ multiplex PCR, while TCRdb's copy carries only in-frame clones and drops some. The table has 800,000 to 1,200,000 clones, about 84% seen once. To note about this clone: Its antigen is unidentified.

Germline lookup yields CDR1 SGDLS and CDR2 YYNGEE. Germline trimming cut 7 bases from V and 3 bases from J; bases unmatched to any gene: 8. The CDR3 contains 16 residues. The study enrolled healthy HIV-negative adults without recent acute infections or vaccinations as donors. Regarding the study as a whole: In general, naive subsets displayed greater estimated richness than memory subsets did.

The chain is built from TRBV9 and TRBJ2-1; TRBD2 agrees at 12 bases. The sequence derives from a man younger than 30 in good health. Some clones in this sample may be carry-over from other donors' samples. Material for sequencing was memory CD4+ T cells from PBMCs. The subset here: CD45RA-negative fraction. CDR3 in amino acids: CASSPTSGSIYNEQFF. In DNA form, the CDR3 reads TGTGCCAGCTCCCCGACTAGCGGGAGTATCTACAATGAGCAGTTCTTC.